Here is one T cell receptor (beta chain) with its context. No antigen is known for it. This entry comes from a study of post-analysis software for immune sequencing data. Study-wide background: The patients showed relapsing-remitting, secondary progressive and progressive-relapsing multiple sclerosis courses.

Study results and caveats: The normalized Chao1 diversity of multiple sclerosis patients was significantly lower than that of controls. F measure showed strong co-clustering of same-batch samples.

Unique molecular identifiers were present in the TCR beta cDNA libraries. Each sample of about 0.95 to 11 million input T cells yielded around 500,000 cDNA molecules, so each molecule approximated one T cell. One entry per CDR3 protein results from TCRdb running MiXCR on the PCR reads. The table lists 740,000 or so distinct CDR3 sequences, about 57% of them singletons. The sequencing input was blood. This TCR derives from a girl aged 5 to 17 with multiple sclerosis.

CDR3 loop: CASSLDAGLGSPLHF. In DNA, the CDR3 is TGTGCCAGCAGTTTGGACGCGGGCCTTGGTTCACCCCTCCACTTT. The chain joins TRBV12-3 or TRBV12-4 to TRBJ1-6; D unclear. The germline V and J ends were trimmed by 3 bases and 9 bases, with 15 bases remaining between them. The CDR3 length is 15 residues.